This T cell receptor beta chain was sequenced in a study of read filtering for tumor transcriptome and immune sequencing. For the study at large: RNA-seq yielded only roughly 80 to 1,400 TCR reads, IR-seq about 3.5 to 10.27 million. Study-level findings and limits: Dropping single-read clonotypes raised IR-seq and RNA-seq shared-clonotype correlation. Even smaller IR-seq throughput identified most shared clonotypes.

At the time of active disease, bone marrow was collected from every patient. From approximately 430 ng of RNA, a library with molecular barcoded alpha/delta and beta/gamma adaptors was made. Each CDR3 protein is one row after TCRdb ran MiXCR on the reads. The repertoire consists of around 140,000 distinct CDR3 sequences, with around 14% occurring once and the leading ten covering 7% to 9%. Losses at the gene ends were 1 base for V and 3 bases for J; bases not matched to a gene: 4. CDR3 length: 16 residues. Germline loops: CDR1 LGHNA, CDR2 YNFKEQ. This clonotype showed up just a few times. The antigen is unknown.

The clonotype originates from a donor at least 40 years old with multiple myeloma. Sequenced: a population of CD138-negative cells sorted from bone marrow. This rearrangement joins TRBV4-2 to TRBJ2-4, with TRBD2 matching over 9 bases. Written as DNA, the CDR3 is TGTGCCAGCAGCCAAGTGGCAGCGGGAGGCAAAAACATTCAGTACTTC. The encoded protein is CASSQVAAGGKNIQYF.